The subject of this entry is one TCR beta chain. What it recognizes is unknown. Assay used: immunoSEQ multiplex PCR; TCRdb lists only in-frame clones, some missing. The sample has approximately 2.4 million clones; more than 90% are singletons. With 2 bases clipped from V and 4 bases from J, the junction kept 11 bases outside the gene matches. The CDR3 is made up of 17 amino acids. Germline V lookup: CDR1 SEHNR, CDR2 FQNEAQ (reference sequence). This specimen comes from a study of shared clonotypes between healthy human individuals. Study results and caveats: Sequencing depth was expected to influence donor clonotype sharing. The study found lower generation probabilities in non-shared clonotypes than in those shared by all four donors.

The chain has TRBV7-9 and TRBJ2-3, with 8 bases that match TRBD2. The receptor was isolated from a man aged 18 to 30 in good health. The sequenced sample was naive CD4+ T cells sorted from blood. Subset: CD45RA+ positively selected. The CDR3 protein is CASSLRAAGVGADTQYF. CDR3 coding DNA: TGTGCCAGCAGCTTACGGGCAGCGGGAGTGGGTGCAGATACGCAGTATTTT.